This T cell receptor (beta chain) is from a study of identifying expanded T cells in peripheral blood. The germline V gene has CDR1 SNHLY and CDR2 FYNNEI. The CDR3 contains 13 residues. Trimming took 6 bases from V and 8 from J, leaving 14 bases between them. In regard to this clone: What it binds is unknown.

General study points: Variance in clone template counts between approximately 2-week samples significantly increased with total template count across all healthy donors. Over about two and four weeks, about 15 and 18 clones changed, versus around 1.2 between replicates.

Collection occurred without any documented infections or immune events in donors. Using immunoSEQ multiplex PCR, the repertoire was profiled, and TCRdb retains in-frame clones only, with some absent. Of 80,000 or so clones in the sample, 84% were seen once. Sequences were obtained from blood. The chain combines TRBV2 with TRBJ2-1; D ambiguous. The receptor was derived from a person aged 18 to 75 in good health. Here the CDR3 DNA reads TGTGCCAGCAGATCCGGACCGTATTATGAGCAGTTCTTC. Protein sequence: CASRSGPYYEQFF.